One sample yielded the 4 T cell receptor beta chains listed below, sequenced in a study of cytomegalovirus exposure and HLA in healthy donors. Researchers ran the PCR with 60 Vbeta and 13 Jbeta primers. Produced via immunoSEQ multiplex PCR; TCRdb's table is partial and in-frame only. Seen here are approximately 280,000 clones, 86% observed once, and the top ten hold 3% to 4%. The sequencing input was PBMCs. These receptors all stem from a man in his forties in good health and CMV-seropositive.

This chain joins TRBV6-5 and TRBJ1-2; 9 nucleotides agree with TRBD1. Germline assignment: CDR1 MNHEY and CDR2 SVGAGI. V was clipped by 0 bases and J by 4 bases; unmatched bases: 3. The CDR3 is made up of 15 amino acids. CDR3 coding DNA: TGTGCCAGCAGTTACTCGGGACAGGGTACCTATGGCTACACCTTC. Its protein is CASSYSGQGTYGYTF.

The chain is built from TRBV27 and TRBJ1-1; D unresolved. Germline values: CDR1 MNHEY, CDR2 SMNVEV (reference sequence). V lost 2 bases, J lost 5 bases, and 12 bases lay in between. The CDR3 consists of 14 residues. CDR3 residues: CASSLTTGGTEAFF. The CDR3 bases are TGTGCCAGCAGTTTAACCACGGGAGGGACTGAAGCTTTCTTT.

The chain combines TRBV9 with TRBJ1-4; TRBD1 matches 8 bases. V lost 3 bases to trimming and J lost 8 bases; unmatched junction nucleotides: 9. CDR3 length: 15 residues. CDR1 and CDR2 from the germline V gene are SGDLS and YYNGEE. Here the CDR3 reads CASSAQGAVGEKLFF. CDR3 sequence (DNA): TGTGCCAGCAGCGCCCAGGGGGCAGTAGGCGAAAAACTGTTTTTT.

V gene TRBV6-5 combines with J gene TRBJ1-5; possibly TRBD1 for D (6 bases). This CDR3 has 13 residues. Trimming removed 7 bases at V and 8 bases at J, with 15 bases between. The germline gives CDR1 MNHEY, CDR2 SVGAGI. CDR3 in amino acids: CASKGDGRKPQHF. The DNA for the CDR3 is TGTGCCAGCAAGGGGGATGGGCGCAAGCCCCAGCATTTT.